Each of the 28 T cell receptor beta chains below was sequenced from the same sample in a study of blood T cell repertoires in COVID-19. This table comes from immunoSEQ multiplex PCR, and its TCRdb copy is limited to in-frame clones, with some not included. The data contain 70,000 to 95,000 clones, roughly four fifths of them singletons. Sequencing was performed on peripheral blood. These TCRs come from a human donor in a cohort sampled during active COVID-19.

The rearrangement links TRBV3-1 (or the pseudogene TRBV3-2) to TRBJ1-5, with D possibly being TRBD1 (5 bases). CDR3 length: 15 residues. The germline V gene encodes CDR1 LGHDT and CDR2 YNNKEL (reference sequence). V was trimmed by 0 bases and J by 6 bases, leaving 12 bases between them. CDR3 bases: TGTGCCAGCAGCCAAGATTACGGCGGGGGTCAGCCCCAGCATTTT. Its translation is CASSQDYGGGQPQHF.

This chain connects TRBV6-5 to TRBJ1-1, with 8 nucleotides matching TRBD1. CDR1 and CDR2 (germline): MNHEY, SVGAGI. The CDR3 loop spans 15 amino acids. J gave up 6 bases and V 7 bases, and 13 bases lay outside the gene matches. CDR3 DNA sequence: TGTGCCAGCACCCCACCCTTCGGACAGGGATCTGAAGCTTTCTTT. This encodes CASTPPFGQGSEAFF.

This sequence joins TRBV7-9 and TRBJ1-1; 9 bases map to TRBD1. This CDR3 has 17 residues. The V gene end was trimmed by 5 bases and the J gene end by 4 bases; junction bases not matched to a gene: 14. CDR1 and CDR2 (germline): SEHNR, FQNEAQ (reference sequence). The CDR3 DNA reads TGTGCCAGCAGCCATATCGGACAGGGGACGGTGGGCACTGAAGCTTTCTTT. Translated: CASSHIGQGTVGTEAFF.

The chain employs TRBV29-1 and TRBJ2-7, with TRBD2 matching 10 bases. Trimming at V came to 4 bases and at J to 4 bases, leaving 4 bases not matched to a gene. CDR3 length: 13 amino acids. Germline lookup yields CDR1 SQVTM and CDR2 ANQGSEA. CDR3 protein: CSVGTSGEYEQYF. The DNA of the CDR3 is TGCAGCGTTGGAACTAGCGGGGAATACGAGCAGTACTTC.

CDR3 bases: TGTGCCAGCAGCTTGTCTTCGGGGGAATATAGGGAGACCCAGTACTTC. It encodes CASSLSSGEYRETQYF. V usage is TRBV5-4 and J usage is TRBJ2-5, with a possible D match to TRBD2 (6 bases). Trimming shortened V by 1 base and J by 5 bases, and 18 bases separated the two germline ends. The CDR3 has 16 residues. Germline loops: CDR1 SGHNT, CDR2 YYREEE (reference sequence). Based on the CDR3 plus reference TRBV5-4 and TRBJ2-5, the full variable domain is ETGVTQSPTHLIKTRGQQVTLRCSSQSGHNTVSWYQQALGQGPQFIFQYYREEENGRGNFPPRFSGLQFPNYSSELNVNALELDDSALYLCASSLSSGEYRETQYFGPGTRLLVL.

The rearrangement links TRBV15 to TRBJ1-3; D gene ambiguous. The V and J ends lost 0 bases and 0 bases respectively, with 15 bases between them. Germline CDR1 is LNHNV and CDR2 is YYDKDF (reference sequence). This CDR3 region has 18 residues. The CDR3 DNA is TGTGCCACCAGCAGAGAGATCCTGGGCACCAGCTCTGGAAACACCATATATTTT. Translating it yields CATSREILGTSSGNTIYF.

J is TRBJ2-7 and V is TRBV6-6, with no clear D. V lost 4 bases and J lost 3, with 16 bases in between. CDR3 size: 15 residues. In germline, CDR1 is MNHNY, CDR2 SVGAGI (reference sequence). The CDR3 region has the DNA TGTGCCAGCAGTTTGCTGGGCCCGACGAACTACGAGCAGTACTTC. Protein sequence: CASSLLGPTNYEQYF.

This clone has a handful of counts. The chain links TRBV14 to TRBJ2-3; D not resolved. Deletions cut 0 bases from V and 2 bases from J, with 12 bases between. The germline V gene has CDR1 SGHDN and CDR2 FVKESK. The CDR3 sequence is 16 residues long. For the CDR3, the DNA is TGTGCCAGCAGCCAAGATCGGTTGGAGATCACAGATACGCAGTATTTT. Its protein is CASSQDRLEITDTQYF.

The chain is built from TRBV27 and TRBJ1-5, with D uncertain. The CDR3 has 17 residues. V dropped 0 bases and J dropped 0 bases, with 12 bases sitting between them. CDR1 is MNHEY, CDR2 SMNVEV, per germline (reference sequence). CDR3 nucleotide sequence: TGTGCCAGCAGTTTATCGAAAGGCAGGCATAGCAATCAGCCCCAGCATTTT. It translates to CASSLSKGRHSNQPQHF.

The CDR3 DNA follows: TGTGCCAGCCCGGCCCTCGCCGGGGAGCAGTTCTTC. Encoded protein: CASPALAGEQFF. This rearrangement joins TRBV7-9 to TRBJ2-1; D unclear. CDR3 length: 12 amino acids. The V end lost 8 bases, the J end lost 10 bases, and 15 bases lay between the germline ends. Germline CDR1 reads SEHNR; CDR2 reads FQNEAQ (reference sequence).

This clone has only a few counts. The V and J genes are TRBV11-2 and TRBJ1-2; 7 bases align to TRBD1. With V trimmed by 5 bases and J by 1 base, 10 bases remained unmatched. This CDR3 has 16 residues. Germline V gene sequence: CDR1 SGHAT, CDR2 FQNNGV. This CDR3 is CASSPSQGRINYGYTF. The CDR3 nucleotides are TGTGCCAGCAGCCCTTCACAGGGGAGGATTAACTATGGCTACACCTTC. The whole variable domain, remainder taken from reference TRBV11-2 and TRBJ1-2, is EAGVAQSPRYKIIEKRQSVAFWCNPISGHATLYWYQQILGQGPKLLIQFQNNGVVDDSQLPKDRFSAERLKGVDSTLKIQPAKLEDSAVYLCASSPSQGRINYGYTFGSGTRLTVV.

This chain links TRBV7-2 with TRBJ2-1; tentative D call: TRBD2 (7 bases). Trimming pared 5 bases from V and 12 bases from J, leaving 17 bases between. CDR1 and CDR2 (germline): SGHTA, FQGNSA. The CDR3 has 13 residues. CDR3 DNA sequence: TGTGCCAGCAGCGGAGGCGGGGGCCTGGGGCAGTTCTTC. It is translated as CASSGGGGLGQFF.

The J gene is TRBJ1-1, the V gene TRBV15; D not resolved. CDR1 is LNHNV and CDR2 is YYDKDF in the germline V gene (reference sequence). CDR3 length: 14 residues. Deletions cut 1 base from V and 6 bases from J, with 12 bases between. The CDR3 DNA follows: TGTGCCACCAGCAGAGCGTTCAGGCACGCTGAAGCTTTCTTT. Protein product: CATSRAFRHAEAFF. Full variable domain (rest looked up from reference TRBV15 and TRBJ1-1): DAMVIQNPRYQVTQFGKPVTLSCSQTLNHNVMYWYQQKSSQAPKLLFHYYDKDFNNEADTPDNFQSRRPNTSFCFLDIRSPGLGDTAMYLCATSRAFRHAEAFFGQGTRLTVV.

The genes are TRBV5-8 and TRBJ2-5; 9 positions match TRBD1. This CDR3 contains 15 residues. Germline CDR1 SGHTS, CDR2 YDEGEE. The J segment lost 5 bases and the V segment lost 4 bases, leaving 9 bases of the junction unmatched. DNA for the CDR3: TGTGCCAGCAGCACCGGGACAGGGTTTTTTGAGACCCAGTACTTC. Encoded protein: CASSTGTGFFETQYF. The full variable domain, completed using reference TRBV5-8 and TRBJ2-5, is EAGVTQSPTHLIKTRGQQATLRCSPISGHTSVYWYQQALGLGLQFLLWYDEGEERNRGNFPPRFSGRQFPNYSSELNVNALELEDSALYLCASSTGTGFFETQYFGPGTRLLVL.

The CDR3 sequence: CASSPGGKVGEQFF. The CDR3 DNA sequence: TGTGCCAGCAGCCCAGGGGGAAAAGTGGGTGAGCAGTTCTTC. V usage is TRBV5-4 and J usage is TRBJ2-1; 7 bases line up with TRBD1. CDR1 and CDR2 (germline): SGHNT, YYREEE (reference sequence). V gave up 4 bases and J gave up 9 bases; unmatched junction bases: 10. The CDR3 runs 14 residues.

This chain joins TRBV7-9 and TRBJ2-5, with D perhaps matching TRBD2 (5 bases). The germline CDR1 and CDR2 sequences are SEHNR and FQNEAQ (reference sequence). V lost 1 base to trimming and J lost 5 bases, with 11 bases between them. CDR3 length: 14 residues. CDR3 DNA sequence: TGTGCCAGCAGCTTAGTCCGGGGTTTGGAGACCCAGTACTTC. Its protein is CASSLVRGLETQYF.

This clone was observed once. The CDR3 is CASSLDGVQPQHF. The CDR3 coding sequence is TGCGCCAGCAGCTTGGACGGGGTTCAGCCCCAGCATTTT. The chain uses TRBV5-1 and TRBJ1-5; no reliable D call. Per the germline V gene, CDR1 is SGHRS and CDR2 is YFSETQ. This CDR3 comprises 13 residues. V was shortened by 0 bases and J by 6 bases, with 7 bases between the two germline ends.

CDR3 DNA sequence: TGCGCCAGCAGCCCCCAGGGGGGTTACACTGAAGCTTTCTTT. This gives the protein CASSPQGGYTEAFF. The chain employs TRBV4-1 and TRBJ1-1; TRBD1 aligns across 7 bases. CDR3 length: 14 amino acids. Per the germline V gene, CDR1 is MGHRA and CDR2 is YSYEKL. V lost 4 bases to trimming and J lost 3 bases; unmatched junction nucleotides: 5.

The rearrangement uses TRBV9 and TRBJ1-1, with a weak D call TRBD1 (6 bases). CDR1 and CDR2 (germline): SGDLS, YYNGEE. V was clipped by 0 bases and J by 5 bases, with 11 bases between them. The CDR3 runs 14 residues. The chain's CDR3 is CASSVAQGRTEAFF. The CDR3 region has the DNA TGTGCCAGCAGCGTAGCACAGGGTAGAACTGAAGCTTTCTTT.

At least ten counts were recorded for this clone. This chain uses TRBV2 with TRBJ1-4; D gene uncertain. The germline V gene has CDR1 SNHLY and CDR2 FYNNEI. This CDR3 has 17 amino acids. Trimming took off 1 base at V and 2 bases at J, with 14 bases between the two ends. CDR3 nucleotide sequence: TGTGCCAGCAGTGAAGGGTTCTACCGTACCACTAATGAAAAACTGTTTTTT. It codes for CASSEGFYRTTNEKLFF.

For the CDR3, the DNA is TGTGCCAGCAGGAAGGACAGCTACTATGGCTACACCTTC. It translates to CASRKDSYYGYTF. The genes are TRBV7-9 and TRBJ1-2; maybe TRBD1 (6 bases). This CDR3 region has 13 residues. Germline V gene lookup returns CDR1 SEHNR and CDR2 FQNEAQ (reference sequence). Deletions cut 6 bases from V and 3 bases from J, with 11 bases between. Combining the CDR3 with reference TRBV7-9 and TRBJ1-2 gives the whole variable domain DTGVSQNPRHKITKRGQNVTFRCDPISEHNRLYWYRQTLGQGPEFLTYFQNEAQLEKSRLLSDRFSAERPKGSFSTLEIQRTEQGDSAMYLCASRKDSYYGYTFGSGTRLTVV.

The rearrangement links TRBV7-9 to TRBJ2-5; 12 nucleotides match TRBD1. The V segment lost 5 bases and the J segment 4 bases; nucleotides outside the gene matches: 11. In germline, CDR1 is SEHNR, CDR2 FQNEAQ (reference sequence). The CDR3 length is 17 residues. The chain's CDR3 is CASSPDTGTGGRETQYF. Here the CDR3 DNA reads TGTGCCAGCAGCCCAGACACCGGGACAGGGGGCCGAGAGACCCAGTACTTC.

The CDR3 spells CASSTGLSYNEQFF. The CDR3 DNA reads TGTGCCAGTAGTACAGGGTTATCCTACAATGAGCAGTTCTTC. The gene calls are TRBV19 and TRBJ2-1, with a tentative D call TRBD1 (5 bases). This CDR3 region has 14 residues. V lost 4 bases and J 1 base, leaving 8 bases between the germline ends. Germline V CDR1 and CDR2: LNHDA, SQIVND (reference sequence).

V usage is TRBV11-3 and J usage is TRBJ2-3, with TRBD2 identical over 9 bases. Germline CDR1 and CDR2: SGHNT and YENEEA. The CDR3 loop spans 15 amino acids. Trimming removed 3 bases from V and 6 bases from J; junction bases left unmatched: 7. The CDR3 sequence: CASSFGGGAFDTQYF. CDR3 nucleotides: TGTGCCAGCAGCTTCGGCGGGGGGGCCTTCGATACGCAGTATTTT. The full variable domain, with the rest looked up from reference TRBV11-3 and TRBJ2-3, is EAGVVQSPRYKIIEKKQPVAFWCNPISGHNTLYWYLQNLGQGPELLIRYENEEAVDDSQLPKDRFSAERLKGVDSTLKIQPAELGDSAVYLCASSFGGGAFDTQYFGPGTRLTVL.

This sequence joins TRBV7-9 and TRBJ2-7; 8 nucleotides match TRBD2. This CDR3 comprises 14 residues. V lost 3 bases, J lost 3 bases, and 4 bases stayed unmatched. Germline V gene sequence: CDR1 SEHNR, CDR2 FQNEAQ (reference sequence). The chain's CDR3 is CASSFLGGDYEQYF. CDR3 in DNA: TGTGCCAGCAGCTTCCTCGGGGGGGACTACGAGCAGTACTTC.

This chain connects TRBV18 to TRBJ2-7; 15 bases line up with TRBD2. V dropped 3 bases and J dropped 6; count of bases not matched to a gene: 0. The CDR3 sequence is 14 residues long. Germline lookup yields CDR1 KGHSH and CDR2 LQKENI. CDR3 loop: CASSPGLAGGEQYF. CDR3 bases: TGTGCCAGCTCACCGGGACTAGCGGGGGGCGAGCAGTACTTC.

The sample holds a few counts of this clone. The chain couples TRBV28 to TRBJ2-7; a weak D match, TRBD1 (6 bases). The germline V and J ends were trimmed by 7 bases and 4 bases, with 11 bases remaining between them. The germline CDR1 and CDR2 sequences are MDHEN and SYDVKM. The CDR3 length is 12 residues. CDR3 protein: CASKRDRYEQYF. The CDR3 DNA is TGTGCCAGCAAGAGAGACAGGTACGAGCAGTACTTC.

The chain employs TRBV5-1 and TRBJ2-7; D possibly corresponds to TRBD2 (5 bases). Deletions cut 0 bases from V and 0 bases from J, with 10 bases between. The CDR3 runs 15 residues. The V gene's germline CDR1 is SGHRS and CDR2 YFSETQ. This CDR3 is CASSLEPSLSYEQYF. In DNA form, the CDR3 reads TGCGCCAGCAGCTTGGAGCCTAGCCTCTCCTACGAGCAGTACTTC.